The rows below give T cell receptor beta chains drawn from one sample of a study of vaccination and CD4 T cells after COVID-19. TCRdb redid the calling of the PCR reads with MiXCR, one entry per CDR3 protein. Of over 15,000 distinct CDR3 sequences in the sample, around 53% were seen once. These TCRs' antigens remain unknown. The sequences come from CD4+ T cells from blood, cultured in vitro, collected before SARS-CoV-2 vaccination. These receptors came from a human donor who had recovered from COVID-19. The CDR3 runs from the conserved cysteine through the conserved F or W. The order of the fields is V gene, D gene, CDR3 length, J gene, clone size, CDR3 DNA, CDR3 protein. A D gene is named only where the DNA matches it firmly. Only some rows state a clone size, as once, few, many or a class for expanded clones.

V: TRBV11-3; D: NA; length: 17; J: TRBJ2-1; size: NA; DNA: TGTGCCAGCAGCTTAGACACCGGTTTCCAGGACGGGGGTGAGCAGTTCTTC; CDR3: CASSLDTGFQDGGEQFF
V: TRBV28; D: NA; length: 14; J: TRBJ1-5; size: medium-sized; DNA: TGTGCCAGCAGTTTTAGTCAGGTCAATCAGCCCCAGCATTTT; CDR3: CASSFSQVNQPQHF
V: TRBV5-4; D: NA; length: 17; J: TRBJ2-7; size: NA; DNA: TGTGCCAGCAGCTTAAACAGCGAGGGTACCTCCCCCTACGAGCAGTACTTC; CDR3: CASSLNSEGTSPYEQYF
V: TRBV7-2; D: TRBD1; length: 14; J: TRBJ2-5; size: NA; DNA: TGTGCCAGCAGCAGGACAGGGACACAAGAGACCCAGTACTTC; CDR3: CASSRTGTQETQYF
V: TRBV4-3; D: TRBD2; length: 19; J: TRBJ2-3; size: NA; DNA: TGCGCCAGCAGCCACTTAACGACTGGGGCTAGCGGGAGCACAGATACGCAGTATTTT; CDR3: CASSHLTTGASGSTDTQYF
V: TRBV19; D: NA; length: 17; J: TRBJ1-5; size: NA; DNA: TGTGCCAGTAGTCCAGGGTCGGCGGGTCGGGGAGGTCAGCCCCAGCATTTT; CDR3: CASSPGSAGRGGQPQHF
V: TRBV7-2; D: NA; length: 15; J: TRBJ1-5; size: NA; DNA: TGTGCCAGCAGCTTAGAGGCAGCCCGCAATCAGCCCCAGCATTTT; CDR3: CASSLEAARNQPQHF
V: TRBV6-1; D: TRBD1; length: 15; J: TRBJ2-7; size: NA; DNA: TGTGCCAGCAGTGGCCCGACAGGGGTGGTTGGCGAGCAGTACTTC; CDR3: CASSGPTGVVGEQYF
V: TRBV19; D: NA; length: 14; J: TRBJ1-1; size: NA; DNA: TGTGCCAGTAGTATAGATCTATGGGTTCCTGAAGCTTTCTTT; CDR3: CASSIDLWVPEAFF
V: TRBV2; D: NA; length: 12; J: TRBJ1-2; size: NA; DNA: TGTGCCAGCAGGCCCTCCGGGCAGGGCTACACCTTC; CDR3: CASRPSGQGYTF
V: TRBV24-1; D: TRBD1; length: 15; J: TRBJ2-5; size: NA; DNA: TGTGCCACCAGTGGGACAGGGGTTCGGAAGGAGACCCAGTACTTC; CDR3: CATSGTGVRKETQYF
V: TRBV11-2; D: NA; length: 14; J: TRBJ2-5; size: few; DNA: TGTGCCAGCAGCTTAGATGTAGCCCGAGAGACCCAGTACTTC; CDR3: CASSLDVARETQYF
V: TRBV30; D: TRBD1; length: 17; J: TRBJ1-2; size: NA; DNA: TGTGCCTGGAGTATAGCAGGGAGGGGGCTGCTGGGAGATGGCTACACCTTC; CDR3: CAWSIAGRGLLGDGYTF
V: TRBV10-3; D: TRBD1; length: 12; J: TRBJ1-2; size: NA; DNA: TGTGCCATCAGAGGGGGCCTTTTTGGCTACACCTTC; CDR3: CAIRGGLFGYTF
V: TRBV7-3; D: NA; length: 16; J: TRBJ1-1; size: NA; DNA: TGTGCCAGCAGCTTAACTAATGCAGGAGAGAACACTGAAGCTTTCTTT; CDR3: CASSLTNAGENTEAFF
V: TRBV15; D: NA; length: 14; J: TRBJ1-2; size: few; DNA: TGTGCCACCAGCAGAGACTGGATGGACTATGGCTACACCTTC; CDR3: CATSRDWMDYGYTF
V: TRBV6-5; D: TRBD1; length: 15; J: TRBJ1-2; size: few; DNA: TGTGCCAGCAGTTATGGGACAGGGGGTAACTATGGCTACACCTTC; CDR3: CASSYGTGGNYGYTF
V: TRBV6-2/TRBV6-3; D: NA; length: 13; J: TRBJ1-5; size: NA; DNA: TGTGCCAGCAGCGGATCTAGCAATCAGCCCCAGCATTTT; CDR3: CASSGSSNQPQHF
V: TRBV27; D: NA; length: 15; J: TRBJ1-1; size: NA; DNA: TGTGCCAGCAGACCGGACAGAACAGGGCCCACTGAAGCTTTCTTT; CDR3: CASRPDRTGPTEAFF
V: TRBV20-1; D: NA; length: 11; J: TRBJ2-5; size: few; DNA: TGCAGTGCTACCACCCAAGAGACCCAGTACTTC; CDR3: CSATTQETQYF
V: TRBV20-1; D: NA; length: 12; J: TRBJ1-5; size: few; DNA: TGCAGTGGGGGGCGGTTAAATCAGCCCCAGCATTTT; CDR3: CSGGRLNQPQHF
V: TRBV11-2; D: TRBD1; length: 14; J: TRBJ2-5; size: NA; DNA: TGTGCCAGCAGCTACGCAGGGGGCCCCGAGACCCAGTACTTC; CDR3: CASSYAGGPETQYF
V: TRBV7-6; D: TRBD2; length: 22; J: TRBJ2-5; size: once; DNA: TGTGCCAGCAGTCTACCTTCTCTGGGGTGGACTAGCGGGAGGCAACCCCAAGAGACCCAGTACTTC; CDR3: CASSLPSLGWTSGRQPQETQYF
V: TRBV4-2; D: NA; length: 15; J: TRBJ2-1; size: NA; DNA: TGTGCCAGCAGCCAACTAGCGAGCTCCTACAATGAGCAGTTCTTC; CDR3: CASSQLASSYNEQFF
V: TRBV19; D: NA; length: 15; J: TRBJ2-7; size: NA; DNA: TGTGCCAGTAGTAGCGACAGGAACCCGACCTACGAGCAGTACTTC; CDR3: CASSSDRNPTYEQYF
V: TRBV5-4; D: NA; length: 13; J: TRBJ2-5; size: few; DNA: TGTGCCAGCAGCTTGGATTTCAAAGAGACCCAGTACTTC; CDR3: CASSLDFKETQYF
V: TRBV6-5; D: NA; length: 15; J: TRBJ2-5; size: NA; DNA: TGTGCCAGCAGTTACATTGGGGCCGGCGGGGAGACCCAGTACTTC; CDR3: CASSYIGAGGETQYF
V: TRBV6-1; D: TRBD2; length: 16; J: TRBJ2-3; size: NA; DNA: TGTGCCAGCAGGCCGGGACTAGCGGGAGAAACAGATACGCAGTATTTT; CDR3: CASRPGLAGETDTQYF
V: TRBV29-1; D: NA; length: 12; J: TRBJ2-7; size: NA; DNA: TGCAGCGTGCGTCCCTCTATGGGCGAGCAGTACTTC; CDR3: CSVRPSMGEQYF
V: TRBV4-1; D: TRBD1; length: 17; J: TRBJ2-2; size: NA; DNA: TGCGCCAGCAGCCTGTTAACCGGGACAGGGAGCACCGGGGAGCTGTTTTTT; CDR3: CASSLLTGTGSTGELFF
V: TRBV20-1; D: TRBD2; length: 19; J: TRBJ2-1; size: few; DNA: TGCAGTGCTAGCCCTCCCCCCGGGACTAGCGGGAATTCCTACAATGAGCAGTTCTTC; CDR3: CSASPPPGTSGNSYNEQFF
V: TRBV20-1; D: TRBD2; length: 15; J: TRBJ2-3; size: once; DNA: TGCAGTGCTAGCGGCGGGGGGGCCGGCACAGATACGCAGTATTTT; CDR3: CSASGGGAGTDTQYF
V: TRBV9; D: TRBD1; length: 16; J: TRBJ1-6; size: NA; DNA: TGTGCCAGCAGCCCCCGTAGGGACAGGGGAAATTCACCCCTCCACTTT; CDR3: CASSPRRDRGNSPLHF